This entry lists 20 T cell receptor beta chains sequenced from one sample in a study of T cells in Graves' hyperthyroidism and ophthalmopathy. The TCR beta CDR3 regions underwent amplification using RNA transcripts as the source. HTBI primers were used for first-round RT-PCR of the TCR CDR3. A single record per CDR3 protein comes from TCRdb applying MiXCR to the multiplex PCR reads. The profile shows about 380,000 distinct CDR3 sequences, roughly 14% of them singletons. Sample: blood. All receptors derive from a woman between 55 and 75 years old with Graves' hyperthyroidism.

This rearrangement joins TRBV7-9 to TRBJ2-1; D ambiguous. The V and J ends lost 5 bases and 14 bases respectively, with 10 bases between them. This CDR3 spans 10 amino acids. The germline CDR1 and CDR2 sequences are SEHNR and FQNEAQ (reference sequence). CDR3: CASSDGPKFF. In DNA, the CDR3 is TGTGCCAGCAGCGACGGGCCCAAGTTCTTC.

The chain recombines TRBV5-6 with TRBJ2-6; TRBD1 matches 9 bases. The germline gives CDR1 SGHDT, CDR2 YYEEEE. CDR3 length: 17 amino acids. The junction had 4 bases not matched to a gene; V was cut back by 3 bases and J by 0 bases. The CDR3 is CASSYGTGYSGANVLTF. Here the CDR3 DNA reads TGTGCCAGCAGCTACGGGACAGGGTACTCTGGGGCCAACGTCCTGACTTTC.

For this clonotype: Just one base apart from a much larger clone, this may be a read error. The chain has TRBV20-1 and TRBJ2-7; TRBD2 aligns across 12 bases. CDR1 is DFQATT, CDR2 SNEGSKA, per germline (reference sequence). CDR3 size: 14 residues. V lost 5 bases and J lost 7; bases outside the gene matches: 9. CDR3 bases: TGCAGTGCTCAACCTAGCGGGAGGGCCGCTGAGCAGTACTTC. It is translated as CSAQPSGRAAEQYF.

For this clonotype: This may be a read error, as it is one base from a much larger clone. This chain uses TRBV11-2 with TRBJ1-3; D gene unclear. CDR3 length: 12 residues. CDR1 and CDR2 from the germline V gene are SGHAT and FQNNGV. The CDR3 is CAGSLSGNTIYF. Written as DNA, the CDR3 is TGTGCCGGCAGCTTATCCGGAAACACCATATATTTT.

This clonotype has at least ten counts. This chain links TRBV2 with TRBJ2-7; 9 nucleotides align to TRBD1. This CDR3 comprises 13 residues. Germline trimming cut 9 bases from V and 2 bases from J; bases unmatched to any gene: 5. Germline loops: CDR1 SNHLY, CDR2 FYNNEI. CDR3 amino acids: CARGGQGTYEQYF. The CDR3, as DNA: TGTGCCAGGGGGGGACAGGGTACCTACGAGCAGTACTTC.

In its sample, this clonotype was seen many times. DNA for the CDR3: TGTGCCAGCAGCCAAGAAAGCCTCGACAGGGACGAGCAGTACTTC. Its protein is CASSQESLDRDEQYF. The genes are TRBV3-1 and TRBJ2-7, with 7 bases fitting TRBD1. V trimming: 0 bases; J trimming: 5 bases; junction bases outside the gene matches: 7. The CDR3 length is 15 residues. Germline CDR1 LGHDT, CDR2 YNNKEL (reference sequence).

This clonotype was counted at least ten times. The chain has TRBV18 and TRBJ1-3, with D hard to call. Germline V CDR1 and CDR2: KGHSH, LQKENI. This CDR3 is 14 amino acids long. Between the trimmed V and J ends, which lost 3 bases and 4 bases, there was a span of 10 bases. CDR3 sequence: CASSPGNRGNTIYF. The CDR3 bases are TGTGCCAGCTCACCCGGGAACAGAGGAAACACCATATATTTT.

The table lists this clonotype with many counts. The chain is built from TRBV30 and TRBJ1-1, with D unclear. This CDR3 is built from 13 residues. In germline, CDR1 is GTSNPN, CDR2 SVGIG (reference sequence). The V gene lost 5 bases and the J gene lost 0 bases, with 10 bases spanning the gap. CDR3 bases: TGTGCCTGGGGCTTGCCCATGAACACTGAAGCTTTCTTT. Translating gives CAWGLPMNTEAFF.

This clonotype was recorded many times. The chain combines TRBV7-9 with TRBJ2-1, with 10 bases that match TRBD2. J was trimmed by 4 bases and V by 6 bases; bases with no gene match: 9. Germline V lookup: CDR1 SEHNR, CDR2 FQNEAQ (reference sequence). This CDR3 contains 16 residues. CDR3 bases: TGTGCCAGCAGGCCTCGTTCTAGCGGGAGTTACAATGAGCAGTTCTTC. The encoded protein is CASRPRSSGSYNEQFF.

V gene TRBV9 combines with J gene TRBJ2-5; TRBD2 matches 10 bases. CDR3 length: 16 amino acids. Trimming removed 2 bases from V and 5 bases from J; junction bases left unmatched: 9. Germline V gene data show CDR1 as SGDLS and CDR2 as YYNGEE. The CDR3 nucleotides are TGTGCCAGCAGCGTTCCTAAGCGGGAGGGCCGGGAGACCCAGTACTTC. This sequence encodes CASSVPKREGRETQYF.

There are a few counts of this clonotype. This chain connects TRBV6-1 to TRBJ2-3, with D possibly TRBD2 on 5 matching bases. V was cut by 6 bases and J by 10 bases, with 14 bases left in between. The CDR3 covers 12 residues. Per germline, CDR1 MNHNS and CDR2 SASEGT. The CDR3 loop is CASSPYTGSQYF. The CDR3 DNA is TGTGCCAGCAGCCCCTACACGGGGTCGCAGTATTTT.

The table lists this clonotype with many counts. This chain connects TRBV7-9 to TRBJ2-1; D gene ambiguous. Trimming left V 5 bases short and J 7 bases short, with 12 bases between. Germline V lookup: CDR1 SEHNR, CDR2 FQNEAQ (reference sequence). This CDR3 region has 13 residues. In DNA form, the CDR3 reads TGTGCCAGCAGCCCAGAGGCAAGGAATGAGCAGTTCTTC. Residues: CASSPEARNEQFF. The full variable domain, completed using reference TRBV7-9 and TRBJ2-1, is DTGVSQNPRHKITKRGQNVTFRCDPISEHNRLYWYRQTLGQGPEFLTYFQNEAQLEKSRLLSDRFSAERPKGSFSTLEIQRTEQGDSAMYLCASSPEARNEQFFGPGTRLTVL.

This clonotype was recorded at least ten times. This sequence joins TRBV12-3 or TRBV12-4 and TRBJ1-5, with a possible D match to TRBD1 (6 bases). The CDR3 spans 15 residues. V was shortened by 6 bases and J by 6 bases, with 18 bases between the two germline ends. As DNA, the CDR3 is TGTGCCAGCAGAGGTACAGGGAAGGTGGGTCAGCCCCAGCATTTT. Translating it yields CASRGTGKVGQPQHF.

This clonotype was recorded a few times. V and J are TRBV4-1 and TRBJ2-1; 12 bases map to TRBD2. Germline loops: CDR1 MGHRA, CDR2 YSYEKL. The CDR3 has 16 amino acids. After removal of 4 bases from V and 4 bases from J, the junction contained 5 bases not matched to a gene. CDR3 DNA: TGCGCCAGCAGCCCAAGGACTAGCGGGGTGTACAATGAGCAGTTCTTC. This encodes CASSPRTSGVYNEQFF.

This clonotype was seen a few times. The chain uses TRBV5-5 and TRBJ2-2, with no clear D. V was pared by 4 bases and J by 1 base, with 8 bases between. This CDR3 spans 14 amino acids. The germline V gene has CDR1 SGHKS and CDR2 YYEKEE (reference sequence). The CDR3 region is CASSKNRNTGELFF. CDR3 sequence (DNA): TGTGCCAGCAGCAAAAACAGGAACACCGGGGAGCTGTTTTTT.

V is TRBV19 and J is TRBJ2-5; 9 bases match TRBD1. This CDR3 has 17 amino acids. Germline CDR1 reads LNHDA; CDR2 reads SQIVND (reference sequence). The trim removed 1 base at V and 4 bases at J, leaving 10 bases unmatched. The CDR3 spells CASSIGTGEPSTETQYF. Here the CDR3 DNA reads TGTGCCAGTAGTATAGGGACAGGGGAACCTTCAACAGAGACCCAGTACTTC.

The rearrangement joins TRBV3-1 to TRBJ1-6; D ambiguous. The V and J ends lost 4 bases and 7 bases respectively, with 8 bases between them. The CDR3 totals 13 residues. Looked up from germline, CDR1 is LGHDT and CDR2 is YNNKEL (reference sequence). CDR3 in amino acids: CASSLLENSPLHF. CDR3 DNA sequence: TGTGCCAGCAGCCTTTTGGAGAATTCACCCCTCCACTTT.

This clonotype was found a few times. V gene TRBV5-4 combines with J gene TRBJ1-2; 10 nucleotides line up with TRBD1. V lost 4 bases and J lost 7; bases outside the gene matches: 7. The CDR3 loop spans 14 amino acids. Germline CDR1 is SGHNT and CDR2 is YYREEE (reference sequence). The CDR3 loop is CASSPRDRGFGYTF. CDR3 sequence (DNA): TGTGCCAGCAGCCCCCGGGACAGGGGATTTGGCTACACCTTC. Drawing the rest from reference TRBV5-4 and TRBJ1-2, the complete variable domain is ETGVTQSPTHLIKTRGQQVTLRCSSQSGHNTVSWYQQALGQGPQFIFQYYREEENGRGNFPPRFSGLQFPNYSSELNVNALELDDSALYLCASSPRDRGFGYTFGSGTRLTVV.

In this sample, this clonotype turned up a few times. This chain joins TRBV9 and TRBJ2-6; a weak D match, TRBD1 (5 bases). Between the trimmed V and J ends, which lost 4 bases and 1 base, there was a span of 21 bases. The CDR3 spans 19 residues. The germline CDR1 and CDR2 sequences are SGDLS and YYNGEE. The DNA for the CDR3 is TGTGCCAGCAGCCCCAGTCAGTGGGGAAAGGGGTCTGGGGCCAACGTCCTGACTTTC. Its protein is CASSPSQWGKGSGANVLTF. The complete variable domain, with remaining parts taken from reference TRBV9 and TRBJ2-6, reads DSGVTQTPKHLITATGQRVTLRCSPRSGDLSVYWYQQSLDQGLQFLIQYYNGEERAKGNILERFSAQQFPDLHSELNLSSLELGDSALYFCASSPSQWGKGSGANVLTFGAGSRLTVL.

The chain uses TRBV10-1 and TRBJ2-2; D is ambiguous. CDR3 length: 14 amino acids. The germline CDR1 and CDR2 sequences are WNHNN and SYGVQD (reference sequence). The V end was cut by 6 bases, the J end by 1 base, with 9 bases between. In nucleotides, the CDR3 is TGCGCCAGCAGCGGGCAGGAGAACACCGGGGAGCTGTTTTTT. It encodes CASSGQENTGELFF.